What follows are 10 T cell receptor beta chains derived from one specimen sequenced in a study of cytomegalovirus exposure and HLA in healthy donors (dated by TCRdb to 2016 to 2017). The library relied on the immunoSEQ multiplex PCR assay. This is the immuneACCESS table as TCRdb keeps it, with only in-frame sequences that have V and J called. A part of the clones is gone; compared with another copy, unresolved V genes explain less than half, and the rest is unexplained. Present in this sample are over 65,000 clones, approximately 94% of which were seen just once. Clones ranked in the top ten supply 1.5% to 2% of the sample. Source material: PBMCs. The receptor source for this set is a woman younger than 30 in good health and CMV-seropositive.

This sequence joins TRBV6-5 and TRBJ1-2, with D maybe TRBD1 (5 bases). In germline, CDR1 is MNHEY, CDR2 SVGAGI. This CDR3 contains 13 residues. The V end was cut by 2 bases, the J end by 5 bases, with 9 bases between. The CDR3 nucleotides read TGTGCCAGCAGTTACCAGGGAACGTATGGCTACACCTTC. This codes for CASSYQGTYGYTF.

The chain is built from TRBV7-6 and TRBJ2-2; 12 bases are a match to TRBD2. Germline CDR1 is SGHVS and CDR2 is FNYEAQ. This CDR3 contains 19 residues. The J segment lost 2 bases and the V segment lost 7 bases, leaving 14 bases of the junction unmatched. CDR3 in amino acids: CASTIGAGLAGLNTGELFF. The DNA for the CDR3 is TGTGCCAGCACCATAGGAGCAGGACTAGCGGGGCTCAACACCGGGGAGCTGTTTTTT.

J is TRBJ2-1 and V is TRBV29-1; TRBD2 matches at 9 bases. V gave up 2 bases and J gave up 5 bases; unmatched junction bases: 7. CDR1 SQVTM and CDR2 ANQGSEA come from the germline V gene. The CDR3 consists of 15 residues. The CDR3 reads CSVESPSGIDNEQFF. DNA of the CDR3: TGCAGCGTTGAATCCCCTAGCGGGATTGACAATGAGCAGTTCTTC.

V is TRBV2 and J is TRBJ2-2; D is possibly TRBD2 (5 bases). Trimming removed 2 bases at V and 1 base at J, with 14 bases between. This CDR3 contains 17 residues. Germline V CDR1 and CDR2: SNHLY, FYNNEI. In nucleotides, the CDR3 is TGTGCCAGCAGTGAACCGCCGGGAAGGATGAACACCGGGGAGCTGTTTTTT. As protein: CASSEPPGRMNTGELFF.

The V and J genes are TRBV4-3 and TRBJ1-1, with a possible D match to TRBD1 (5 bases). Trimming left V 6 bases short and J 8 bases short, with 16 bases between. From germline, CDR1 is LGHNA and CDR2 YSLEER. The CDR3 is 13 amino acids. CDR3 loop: CASSPDIGQEAFF. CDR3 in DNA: TGCGCCAGCAGTCCTGATATAGGACAAGAAGCTTTCTTT.

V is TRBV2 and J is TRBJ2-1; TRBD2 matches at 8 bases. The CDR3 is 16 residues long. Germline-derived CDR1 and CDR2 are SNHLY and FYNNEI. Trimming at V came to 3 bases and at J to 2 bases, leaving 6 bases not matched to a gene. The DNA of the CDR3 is TGTGCCAGCAGTGATACGCGGGAGGTGGCCTACAATGAGCAGTTCTTC. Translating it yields CASSDTREVAYNEQFF.

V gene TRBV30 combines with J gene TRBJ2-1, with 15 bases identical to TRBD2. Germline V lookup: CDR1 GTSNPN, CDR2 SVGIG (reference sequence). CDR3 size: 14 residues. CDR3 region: CASEGLAGGNEQFF. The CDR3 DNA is TGTGCTTCCGAGGGACTAGCGGGAGGCAATGAGCAGTTCTTC.

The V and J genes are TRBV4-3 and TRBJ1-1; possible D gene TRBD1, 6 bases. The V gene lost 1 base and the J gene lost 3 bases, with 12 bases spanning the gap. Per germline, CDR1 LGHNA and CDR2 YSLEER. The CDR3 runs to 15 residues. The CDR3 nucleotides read TGCGCCAGCAGCCAAGTCCAGGGGAAATACACTGAAGCTTTCTTT. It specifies CASSQVQGKYTEAFF.

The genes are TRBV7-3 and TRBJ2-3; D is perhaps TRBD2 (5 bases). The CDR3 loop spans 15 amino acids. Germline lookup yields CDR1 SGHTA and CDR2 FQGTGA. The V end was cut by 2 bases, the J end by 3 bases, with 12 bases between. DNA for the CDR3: TGTGCCAGCAGCTTAGGCCTGTCGGGAACAGATACGCAGTATTTT. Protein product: CASSLGLSGTDTQYF.

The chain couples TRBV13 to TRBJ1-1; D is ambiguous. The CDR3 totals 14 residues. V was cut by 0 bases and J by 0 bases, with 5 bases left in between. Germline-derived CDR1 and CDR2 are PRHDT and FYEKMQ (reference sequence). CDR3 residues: CASSLGAVNTEAFF. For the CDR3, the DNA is TGTGCCAGCAGCTTAGGTGCGGTGAACACTGAAGCTTTCTTT.